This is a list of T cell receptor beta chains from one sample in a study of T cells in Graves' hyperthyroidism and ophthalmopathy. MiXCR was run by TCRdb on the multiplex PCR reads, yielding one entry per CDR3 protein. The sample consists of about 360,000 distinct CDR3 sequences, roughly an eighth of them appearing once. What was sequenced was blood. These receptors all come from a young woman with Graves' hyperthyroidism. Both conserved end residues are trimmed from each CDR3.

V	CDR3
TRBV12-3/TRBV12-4	ASRLPFTEAF
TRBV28	ASRLAGVGETQY
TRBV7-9	ASSFAGTPYEQY
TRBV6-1	ASSPEDSTYNSPLH
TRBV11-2	ASSLTGSPSTDTQY
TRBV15	ATSQGRELSYEQY
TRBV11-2	ASSPQGTLNQPQH
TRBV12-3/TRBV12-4	ASSLGGGPRGEKLF
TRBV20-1	SAVDRGRTEAF
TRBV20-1	SASPGLAGGTDTQY
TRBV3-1	ASSQVGDGTGSGYT
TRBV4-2	ASSQIGGGPNEQY
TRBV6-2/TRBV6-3	ASRRRRTGDNQPQH
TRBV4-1	ASSRGGNSYEQY
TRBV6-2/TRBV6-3	ASSYGHGNQPQH
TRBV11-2	ASSSQRGLRTSGRASYNEQF
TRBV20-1	SAGRRLDYGYT
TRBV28	ASTTSMAAF
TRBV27	ASGTRGHNEQF
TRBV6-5	ASSYSTLGEQY
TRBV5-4	ASSGTSAEQY
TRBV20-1	SAHPGRNNSPLH
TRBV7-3	ASSLLAGPSLQQF
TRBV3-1	ASSRLLGLAGGNEQF
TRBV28	ASRESGSPYGYT
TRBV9	ASSVIGTSHTEAF
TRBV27	ASSLADPRYNEQF
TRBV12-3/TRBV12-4	ASSFETGPYEQY
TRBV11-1	ASSALRTGGGSPLH
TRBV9	ASSPSQGEGGYT
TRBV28	ASRRAGGRGTEAF
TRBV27	AIRTGSNGYT
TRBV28	ASTLQYGTEYEQY
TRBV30	AWGLGAGGYYEQY
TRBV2	ASSDSTGTNGWEQY
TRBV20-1	SARVSSYNSPLH
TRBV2	ASSEVAVTGELF
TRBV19	ASRRLPDPGANVLT
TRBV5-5	ASSLGVSATEAF
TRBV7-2	ASSLSLTGANVLT